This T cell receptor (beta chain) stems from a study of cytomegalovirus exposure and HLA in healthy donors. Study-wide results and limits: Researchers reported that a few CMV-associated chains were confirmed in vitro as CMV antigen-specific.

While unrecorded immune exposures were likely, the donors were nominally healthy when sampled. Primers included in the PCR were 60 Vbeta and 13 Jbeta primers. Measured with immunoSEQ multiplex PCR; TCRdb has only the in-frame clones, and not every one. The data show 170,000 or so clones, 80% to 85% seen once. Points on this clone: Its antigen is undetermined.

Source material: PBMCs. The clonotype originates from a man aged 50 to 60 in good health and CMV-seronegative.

The DNA for the CDR3 is TGTGCCAGCTCACCAGGGGGGGCGAACTATGGCTACACCTTC. This sequence encodes CASSPGGANYGYTF. The chain uses TRBV18 and TRBJ1-2; a weak D match, TRBD1 (6 bases). Trimming shortened V by 2 bases and J by 2 bases, and 9 bases separated the two germline ends. There are 14 residues in the CDR3. Looked up from germline, CDR1 is KGHSH and CDR2 is LQKENI.